The 6 T cell receptor beta chains in this list originate from one sample, sequenced in a study of spatial heterogeneity in lung cancer. The time point: sample taken at primary tumor resection. Regarding the study as a whole: How many expanded intratumoral alpha and beta TCRs were present tracked the tumor mutation count, which was a count of nonsynonymous mutations.

No cognate antigen is known for these TCRs. From the 5' RACE reads, TCRdb called clonotypes with MiXCR, one entry per CDR3 protein. The sample lists about 13,000 distinct CDR3 sequences, 4.5% to 5.5% occurring once. The specimen comprised lung tumor tissue, sampled at surgery. Every receptor here comes from a male donor with early-stage non-small cell lung cancer.

The table lists this clonotype with many counts. The V and J genes are TRBV9 and TRBJ2-5; D gene unclear. CDR1 and CDR2 (germline): SGDLS, YYNGEE. With 0 bases removed from V and 2 bases from J, the gap between germline ends came to 8 bases. This CDR3 is 14 amino acids long. For the CDR3, the DNA is TGTGCCAGCAGCGTAGCTTTAAGTCAAGAGACCCAGTACTTC. It yields the protein CASSVALSQETQYF. The whole variable domain, remainder taken from reference TRBV9 and TRBJ2-5, is DSGVTQTPKHLITATGQRVTLRCSPRSGDLSVYWYQQSLDQGLQFLIQYYNGEERAKGNILERFSAQQFPDLHSELNLSSLELGDSALYFCASSVALSQETQYFGPGTRLLVL.

This clonotype was recorded many times. The rearrangement joins TRBV7-7 to TRBJ1-4, with a weak D call TRBD1 (6 bases). V was shortened by 6 bases and J by 3 bases, with 14 bases between the two germline ends. CDR3 length: 15 amino acids. The germline gives CDR1 SSHAT, CDR2 FNYEAQ (reference sequence). The CDR3 DNA reads as TGTGCCAGCAGTTTCCGGAGGGGGGCTAATGAAAAACTGTTTTTT. It is translated as CASSFRRGANEKLFF.

This clonotype has ten or more counts. The chain combines TRBV20-1 with TRBJ2-7; 10 bases align to TRBD1. V lost 0 bases to trimming and J lost 2 bases; unmatched junction nucleotides: 4. This CDR3 spans 15 amino acids. Germline-derived CDR1 and CDR2 are DFQATT and SNEGSKA (reference sequence). CDR3 sequence (DNA): TGCAGTGCTAGAGATAGGGGACAGGGGCCCTACGAGCAGTACTTC. The encoded protein is CSARDRGQGPYEQYF.

The chain recombines TRBV3-1 with TRBJ1-2, with unresolved D. The germline V gene has CDR1 LGHDT and CDR2 YNNKEL (reference sequence). This CDR3 is 13 amino acids long. Trimming took 3 bases from V and 4 from J, leaving 9 bases between them. CDR3 loop: CASSQTDLYGYTF. In DNA form, the CDR3 reads TGTGCCAGCAGCCAGACGGACCTCTATGGCTACACCTTC.

This clonotype was seen at least ten times. This chain connects TRBV6-2 or TRBV6-3 to TRBJ1-1; D gene uncertain. There are 16 residues in the CDR3. V shed 5 bases and J shed 1 base, with 17 bases lying between them. Germline V lookup: CDR1 MNHEY, CDR2 SVGEGT. In DNA form, the CDR3 reads TGTGCCAGCAGTGCGGACCGGGCCACGACGAACACTGAAGCTTTCTTT. This encodes CASSADRATTNTEAFF.

This clonotype came up many times. The chain is built from TRBV20-1 and TRBJ1-5; 7 bases align to TRBD1. Germline CDR1 is DFQATT and CDR2 is SNEGSKA (reference sequence). The trim removed 6 bases at V and 5 bases at J, leaving 7 bases unmatched. This CDR3 comprises 13 residues. The CDR3 loop is CSASDRVDQPQHF. CDR3 sequence (DNA): TGCAGTGCCAGCGACAGGGTGGATCAGCCCCAGCATTTT.